Listed below are T cell receptor beta chains from one sample, sequenced in a study of identical twins. TCRdb re-called the 5' RACE reads through MiXCR, storing one row per CDR3 protein. The sample yields about 520,000 distinct CDR3 sequences, around 20% seen once. The same specimen was also included in a second study, on T cells expressing NK-cell markers.

The specimen sequenced was CD4+ T cells sorted from blood. Receptors were obtained from a young woman in good health. The CDR3 runs from the conserved cysteine through the conserved F or W.

TRBJ1-6 TRBV6-1 CASRPQFNSPLHF
TRBJ2-3 TRBV5-1 CASSLGTGVDTQYF
TRBJ1-1 TRBV6-5 CASSYLGSGTEAFF
TRBJ2-3 TRBV5-6 CASSIGDTSTDTQYF
TRBJ2-7 TRBV10-3 CAISVSRDRGDYEQYF
TRBJ2-5 TRBV9 CASTPGSGAGETQYF
TRBJ2-4 TRBV4-3 CASSQDRPSGRAIAKNIQYF
TRBJ2-7 TRBV20-1 CSARATSGSSEQYF
TRBJ2-1 TRBV18 CASSPKWRKFF
TRBJ1-5 TRBV6-5 CASSYSRQGGLHF